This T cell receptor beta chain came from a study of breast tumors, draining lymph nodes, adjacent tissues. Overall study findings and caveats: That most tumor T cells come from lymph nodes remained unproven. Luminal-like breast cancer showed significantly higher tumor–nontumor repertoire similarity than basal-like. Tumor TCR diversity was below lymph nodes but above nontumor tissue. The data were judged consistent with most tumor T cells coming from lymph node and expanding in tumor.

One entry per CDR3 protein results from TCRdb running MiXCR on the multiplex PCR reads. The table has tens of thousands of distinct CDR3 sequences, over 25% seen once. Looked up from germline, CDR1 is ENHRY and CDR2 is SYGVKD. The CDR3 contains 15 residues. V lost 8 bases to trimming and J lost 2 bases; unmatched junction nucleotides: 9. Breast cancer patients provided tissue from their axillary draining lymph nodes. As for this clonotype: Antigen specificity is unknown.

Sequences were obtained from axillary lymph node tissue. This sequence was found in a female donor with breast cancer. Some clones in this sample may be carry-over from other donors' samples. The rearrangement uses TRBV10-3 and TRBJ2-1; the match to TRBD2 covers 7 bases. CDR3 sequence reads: CAIAGTNGTYNEQFF. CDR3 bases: TGTGCCATCGCGGGGACTAACGGGACCTACAATGAGCAGTTCTTC.